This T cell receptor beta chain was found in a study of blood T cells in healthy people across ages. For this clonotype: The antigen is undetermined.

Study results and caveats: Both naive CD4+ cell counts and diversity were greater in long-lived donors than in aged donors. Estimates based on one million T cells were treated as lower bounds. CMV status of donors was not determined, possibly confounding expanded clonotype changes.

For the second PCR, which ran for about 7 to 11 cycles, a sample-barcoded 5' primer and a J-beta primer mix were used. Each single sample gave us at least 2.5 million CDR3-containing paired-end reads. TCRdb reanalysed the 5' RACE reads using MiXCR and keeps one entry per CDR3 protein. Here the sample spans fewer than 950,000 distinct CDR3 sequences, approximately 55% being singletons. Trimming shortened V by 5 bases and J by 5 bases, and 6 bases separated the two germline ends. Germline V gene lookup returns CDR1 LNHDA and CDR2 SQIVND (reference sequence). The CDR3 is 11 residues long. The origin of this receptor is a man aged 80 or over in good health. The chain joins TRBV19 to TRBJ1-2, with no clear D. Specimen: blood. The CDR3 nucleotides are TGTGCCAGTAGTTCCTGGTATGGCTACACCTTC. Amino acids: CASSSWYGYTF.